Following are 21 T cell receptor beta chains from one sample sequenced in a study of beta chain features in type 1 diabetes (dated by TCRdb to 2017 to 2018). The library was obtained by the immunoSEQ multiplex PCR assay. All of the isolated RNA was reverse transcribed with the High Capacity cDNA Reverse Transcription Kit, so expressed TCRB transcripts were sequenced. Entries here come from immuneACCESS through TCRdb and include only in-frame sequences with V and J called. Some clones fail to appear in such tables; in the studies checked, an unresolved V gene covers under half of the shortfall, and the cause of the remainder is unknown. In this sample the table shows 970,000 or so clones, roughly 17% of which occur a single time. The biggest ten clones account for around 0.02% of the sample. What was sequenced was naive CD4+ T cells from blood. The cell subset or site label, read with the paper, signifies: true naive CD4+ T cells. These receptors were collected from a woman under 30 in good health.

The genes are TRBV2 and TRBJ2-1, with a weak D call TRBD1 (6 bases). Germline V gives CDR1 SNHLY, CDR2 FYNNEI. CDR3 length: 15 residues. V was trimmed by 8 bases and J by 5 bases, leaving 19 bases between them. This CDR3 reads CASQRDTGYNNEQFF. The CDR3 nucleotides read TGTGCCAGCCAGAGGGACACCGGTTATAACAATGAGCAGTTCTTC.

The rearrangement links TRBV19 to TRBJ2-7; tentative D call: TRBD2 (6 bases). This CDR3 is built from 15 residues. Germline-derived CDR1 and CDR2 are LNHDA and SQIVND (reference sequence). Trimming shortened V by 5 bases and J by 4 bases, and 18 bases separated the two germline ends. In DNA, the CDR3 is TGTGCCAGTAGTTCGGACTTTTTTGGGGGGTACGAGCAGTACTTC. It is translated as CASSSDFFGGYEQYF.

The rearrangement links TRBV10-3 to TRBJ2-1; TRBD2 matches 9 bases. The germline V gene encodes CDR1 ENHRY and CDR2 SYGVKD. The V gene end was trimmed by 3 bases and the J gene end by 0 bases; junction bases not matched to a gene: 3. This CDR3 has 16 amino acids. CDR3 protein: CAISDSSGTSYNEQFF. The CDR3 coding sequence is TGTGCCATCAGTGACTCTAGCGGGACCTCCTACAATGAGCAGTTCTTC.

This clone was detected only a few times. This chain uses TRBV19 with TRBJ2-4; D remains unclear. Germline V gene sequence: CDR1 LNHDA, CDR2 SQIVND (reference sequence). With 5 bases removed from V and 4 bases from J, the gap between germline ends came to 9 bases. This CDR3 comprises 13 residues. The CDR3 coding sequence is TGTGCCAGTAGTGGCCGGGTAAAAAACATTCAGTACTTC. Translated, it gives CASSGRVKNIQYF.

Only a few counts were recorded for this clone. The genes are TRBV29-1 and TRBJ2-5; unclear D gene. In germline, CDR1 is SQVTM, CDR2 ANQGSEA. Trimming removed 4 bases from V and 2 bases from J, with 8 bases in between. There are 12 residues in the CDR3. CDR3 region: CSVAWSQETQYF. The CDR3 DNA follows: TGCAGCGTTGCCTGGTCACAAGAGACCCAGTACTTC.

This clone was seen a handful of times. CDR3 in amino acids: CASSPRGVNEQYF. In nucleotides, the CDR3 is TGTGCCAGCAGCCCCAGGGGTGTGAACGAGCAGTACTTC. The V gene is TRBV4-2, the J gene TRBJ2-7, with D perhaps TRBD1 (6 bases). CDR3 length equals 13 residues. Trimming took off 4 bases at V and 5 bases at J, with 12 bases between the two ends. CDR1 LGHNA and CDR2 YNFKEQ come from the germline V gene.

CDR3 region: CATSSRTGTSAYNEQFF. DNA of the CDR3: TGTGCCACCAGCTCCCGGACCGGGACTAGCGCATACAATGAGCAGTTCTTC. V is TRBV15 and J is TRBJ2-1; 10 nucleotides agree with TRBD2. After removal of 5 bases from V and 4 bases from J, the junction contained 11 bases not matched to a gene. Germline assignment: CDR1 LNHNV and CDR2 YYDKDF (reference sequence). The CDR3 extends over 17 amino acids.

The V call is TRBV4-3, the J call TRBJ1-4, with TRBD1 matching 8 bases. Germline-derived CDR1 and CDR2 are LGHNA and YSLEER. The V and J ends lost 6 bases and 8 bases, in that order; junction bases with no gene match: 8. The CDR3 has 14 residues. CDR3 protein: CASREQGGSEKLFF. The CDR3 DNA reads as TGCGCCAGCAGGGAACAGGGGGGAAGCGAAAAACTGTTTTTT.

Here the CDR3 DNA reads TGTGCCAGCAACGGCGGACAGGGGGTTGATGAGCAGTTCTTC. As protein: CASNGGQGVDEQFF. The chain employs TRBV7-9 and TRBJ2-1, with 10 bases that match TRBD1. V lost 7 bases, J lost 8 bases, and 8 bases stayed unmatched. Germline values: CDR1 SEHNR, CDR2 FQNEAQ (reference sequence). This CDR3 region has 14 residues.

In regard to this clone: Different DNA sequences within this sample yield the same CDR3. The chain joins TRBV18 to TRBJ2-5; D is undetermined. This CDR3 region has 13 residues. Germline V gene sequence: CDR1 KGHSH, CDR2 LQKENI. V dropped 1 base and J dropped 5 bases, with 8 bases sitting between them. This chain's CDR3 is CASSPQGLETQYF. The DNA for the CDR3 is TGTGCCAGCTCACCACAGGGTCTGGAGACCCAGTACTTC.

This clone appeared a few times. V gene TRBV5-4 combines with J gene TRBJ1-2; maybe TRBD1 (6 bases). Trimming left V 4 bases short and J 3 bases short, with 19 bases between. CDR1 and CDR2 from the germline V gene are SGHNT and YYREEE (reference sequence). The CDR3 consists of 16 residues. This CDR3 is CASSPPGTLSHYGYTF. DNA of the CDR3: TGTGCCAGCAGCCCCCCCGGGACACTGAGCCACTATGGCTACACCTTC.

The chain couples TRBV28 to TRBJ1-2, with unresolved D. The CDR3 is made up of 14 amino acids. V dropped 5 bases and J dropped 2 bases, with 12 bases sitting between them. The germline V gene has CDR1 MDHEN and CDR2 SYDVKM. CDR3 region: CASSNSGGNYGYTF. Here the CDR3 DNA reads TGTGCCAGCAGTAACTCGGGAGGGAACTATGGCTACACCTTC.

The chain employs TRBV5-6 and TRBJ2-1, with TRBD1 matching over 7 bases. Unmatched junction bases numbered 3, after V lost 1 base and J lost 8 bases. CDR1 and CDR2 from the germline V gene are SGHDT and YYEEEE. The CDR3 spans 13 residues. CDR3 nucleotides: TGTGCCAGCAGCTTGTCGACAGGGTATGAGCAGTTCTTC. This encodes CASSLSTGYEQFF.

The chain recombines TRBV27 with TRBJ2-2; D is uncertain. This CDR3 has 14 residues. V gave up 8 bases and J gave up 4 bases, with 14 bases separating them. Germline V lookup: CDR1 MNHEY, CDR2 SMNVEV (reference sequence). CDR3 sequence reads: CASFRSYPTGELFF. In DNA form, the CDR3 reads TGTGCCAGCTTTAGGAGTTACCCCACCGGGGAGCTGTTTTTT.

The chain is built from TRBV7-9 and TRBJ2-1; no firm D call. Germline loops: CDR1 SEHNR, CDR2 FQNEAQ (reference sequence). The CDR3 is 14 residues long. With 1 base removed from V and 6 bases from J, the gap between germline ends came to 10 bases. The CDR3 is CASSLELVGNEQFF. The CDR3 nucleotides are TGTGCCAGCAGCTTAGAATTAGTAGGCAATGAGCAGTTCTTC.

In this sample, this clone turned up once. V and J are TRBV28 and TRBJ2-7, with D unclear. Germline V gene data show CDR1 as MDHEN and CDR2 as SYDVKM. The CDR3 is made up of 13 amino acids. Trimming shortened V by 6 bases and J by 1 base, and 10 bases separated the two germline ends. CDR3 residues: CASSPAGSYEQYF. The CDR3 DNA sequence: TGTGCCAGCAGCCCAGCCGGTTCCTACGAGCAGTACTTC. Variable domain in full (rest from reference TRBV28 and TRBJ2-7): DVKVTQSSRYLVKRTGEKVFLECVQDMDHENMFWYRQDPGLGLRLIYFSYDVKMKEKGDIPEGYSVSREKKERFSLILESASTNQTSMYLCASSPAGSYEQYFGPGTRLTVT.

This clone was recorded a few times. This sequence joins TRBV28 and TRBJ2-1; D unresolved. V was cut by 6 bases and J by 0 bases, with 18 bases left in between. The CDR3 runs 17 residues. Germline V lookup: CDR1 MDHEN, CDR2 SYDVKM. Here the CDR3 DNA reads TGTGCCAGCAGCCCAGTTATTTTTAGGAGCTCCTACAATGAGCAGTTCTTC. Protein sequence: CASSPVIFRSSYNEQFF.

Concerning this clone itself: The same CDR3 is also encoded by other DNA sequences in this sample. This rearrangement joins TRBV18 to TRBJ2-5, with 7 bases lining up with TRBD2. Germline V gives CDR1 KGHSH, CDR2 LQKENI. The V and J ends lost 2 bases and 1 base, in that order; junction bases with no gene match: 1. The CDR3 consists of 14 residues. This CDR3 is CASSPGRVQETQYF. CDR3 DNA sequence: TGTGCCAGCTCACCAGGGAGGGTCCAAGAGACCCAGTACTTC.

Details on this clone: Other DNA sequences in the same sample also yield this CDR3. V is TRBV5-1 and J is TRBJ2-1; D may be TRBD2 (5 bases). V gave up 0 bases and J gave up 0 bases, with 7 bases separating them. The CDR3 runs 15 residues. Looked up from germline, CDR1 is SGHRS and CDR2 is YFSETQ. This CDR3 is CASSLEGSSYNEQFF. CDR3 DNA: TGCGCCAGCAGCTTGGAAGGGAGCTCCTACAATGAGCAGTTCTTC.

V and J are TRBV9 and TRBJ2-7; 10 bases match TRBD1. CDR3 size: 14 residues. Per germline, CDR1 SGDLS and CDR2 YYNGEE. V lost 4 bases, J lost 6 bases, and 7 bases stayed unmatched. The CDR3 here is CASSRRQGASEQYF. The CDR3 DNA follows: TGTGCCAGCAGCCGCAGACAGGGGGCGTCCGAGCAGTACTTC. The full variable domain, completed using reference TRBV9 and TRBJ2-7, is DSGVTQTPKHLITATGQRVTLRCSPRSGDLSVYWYQQSLDQGLQFLIQYYNGEERAKGNILERFSAQQFPDLHSELNLSSLELGDSALYFCASSRRQGASEQYFGPGTRLTVT.

On this clone itself: The same CDR3 is also encoded by other DNA sequences in this sample. This rearrangement joins TRBV29-1 to TRBJ1-1; D gene unclear. The germline V and J ends were trimmed by 5 bases and 3 bases, with 4 bases remaining between them. CDR3 length equals 10 residues. CDR1 is SQVTM, CDR2 ANQGSEA, per germline. As DNA, the CDR3 is TGCAGCGTTCTTGACACTGAAGCTTTCTTT. It specifies CSVLDTEAFF.